Shown below are 12 T cell receptor beta chains from a single sample sequenced in a study of shared clonotypes between healthy human individuals. Sequencing used immunoSEQ multiplex PCR; TCRdb keeps in-frame clones, though not all of them. Seen here are 630,000 or so clones, 95% to 98% observed once, and the top ten hold 0.3%. CD45RO negativity and positive selection for CCR7 defined naive CD8 cells, a population that excluded terminally differentiated effector memory CD45RA+ cells. Input material: naive CD8+ T cells sorted from blood. The receptors were sampled from a man younger than 45 in good health.

This rearrangement joins TRBV11-2 to TRBJ2-3, with 7 bases that match TRBD2. The CDR3 runs 15 residues. Germline CDR1 is SGHAT and CDR2 is FQNNGV. Trimming removed 1 base from V and 0 bases from J; junction bases left unmatched: 1. CDR3 region: CASSLGRGSTDTQYF. For the CDR3, the DNA is TGTGCCAGCAGCTTAGGGCGGGGGAGCACAGATACGCAGTATTTT. Using reference TRBV11-2 and TRBJ2-3 for the parts outside the CDR3, the full variable domain is EAGVAQSPRYKIIEKRQSVAFWCNPISGHATLYWYQQILGQGPKLLIQFQNNGVVDDSQLPKDRFSAERLKGVDSTLKIQPAKLEDSAVYLCASSLGRGSTDTQYFGPGTRLTVL.

CDR3 nucleotides: TGTGCCAGCAGTTACGGGCAGGGGGCTGACGAGCAGTACTTC. Its translation: CASSYGQGADEQYF. The V call is TRBV6-5, the J call TRBJ2-7; TRBD1 agrees at 8 bases. With V trimmed by 2 bases and J by 5 bases, 5 bases remained unmatched. This CDR3 contains 14 residues. The germline V gene encodes CDR1 MNHEY and CDR2 SVGAGI.

The sample holds a few counts of this clone. The gene calls are TRBV27 and TRBJ2-7; D remains ambiguous. The V gene's germline CDR1 is MNHEY and CDR2 SMNVEV (reference sequence). The CDR3 extends over 12 amino acids. The V end was cut by 5 bases, the J end by 5 bases, with 10 bases between. CDR3 residues: CASSMLGDEQYF. For the CDR3, the DNA is TGTGCCAGCAGTATGCTTGGAGACGAGCAGTACTTC.

The V call is TRBV7-6, the J call TRBJ2-7; 9 bases are a match to TRBD1. The CDR3 runs 16 residues. Trimming cost V 4 bases and J 0 bases; bases outside gene matches: 7. Germline CDR1 reads SGHVS; CDR2 reads FNYEAQ. CDR3 in amino acids: CASSSGTGISSYEQYF. The CDR3 bases are TGTGCCAGCAGCTCCGGGACAGGGATCAGCTCCTACGAGCAGTACTTC.

The chain links TRBV29-1 to TRBJ2-7, with 11 bases identical to TRBD1. From germline, CDR1 is SQVTM and CDR2 ANQGSEA. This CDR3 comprises 16 residues. Losses at the gene ends were 4 bases for V and 2 bases for J; bases not matched to a gene: 10. The CDR3 is CSVASPRGQGAYEQYF. The CDR3 DNA reads TGCAGCGTTGCCAGCCCGAGGGGACAGGGGGCCTACGAGCAGTACTTC.

The chain employs TRBV5-1 and TRBJ2-7; D perhaps matches TRBD2 (6 bases). CDR3 length: 15 amino acids. Germline V gives CDR1 SGHRS, CDR2 YFSETQ. V shed 4 bases and J shed 5 bases, with 19 bases lying between them. The CDR3 sequence: CASSADQGLGNEQYF. As DNA, the CDR3 is TGCGCCAGCAGCGCGGATCAGGGACTCGGAAACGAGCAGTACTTC.

The chain employs TRBV15 and TRBJ2-2; D is possibly TRBD1 or TRBD2 (5 bases each). CDR3 length: 14 amino acids. Germline CDR1 LNHNV, CDR2 YYDKDF (reference sequence). Trimming pared 3 bases from V and 4 bases from J, leaving 9 bases between. CDR3 residues: CATSRIGATGELFF. CDR3 DNA sequence: TGTGCCACCAGCAGGATCGGGGCCACCGGGGAGCTGTTTTTT.

This chain joins TRBV18 and TRBJ1-1, with a weak D call TRBD1 (6 bases). The CDR3 is made up of 14 amino acids. Looked up from germline, CDR1 is KGHSH and CDR2 is LQKENI. Trimming removed 2 bases at V and 1 base at J, with 8 bases between. The CDR3: CASSPRDKNTEAFF. CDR3 DNA: TGTGCCAGCTCACCAAGGGACAAGAACACTGAAGCTTTCTTT.

On this clone itself: Additional DNA sequences in this sample encode the identical CDR3. The genes are TRBV7-9 and TRBJ2-1, with 7 bases lining up with TRBD2. V lost 3 bases to trimming and J lost 0 bases; unmatched junction nucleotides: 2. The V gene's germline CDR1 is SEHNR and CDR2 FQNEAQ (reference sequence). There are 15 residues in the CDR3. The CDR3 sequence is CASSFGGSSYNEQFF. CDR3 DNA: TGTGCCAGCAGCTTTGGCGGGAGCTCCTACAATGAGCAGTTCTTC.

The chain is built from TRBV14 and TRBJ2-1; 11 nucleotides match TRBD2. Per the germline V gene, CDR1 is SGHDN and CDR2 is FVKESK. V was clipped by 1 base and J by 7 bases; unmatched bases: 6. CDR3 length equals 16 residues. This chain's CDR3 is CASSQVYSGRANEQFF. The DNA for the CDR3 is TGTGCCAGCAGCCAAGTGTATAGCGGGAGGGCTAATGAGCAGTTCTTC.

The chain is built from TRBV28 and TRBJ2-7; D uncertain. The germline V and J ends were trimmed by 10 bases and 3 bases, with 10 bases remaining between them. CDR1 MDHEN and CDR2 SYDVKM come from the germline V gene. The CDR3 extends over 11 amino acids. This chain's CDR3 is CATHYHYEQYF. The CDR3 nucleotides are TGTGCCACCCATTACCACTACGAGCAGTACTTC. The full variable domain, with the rest looked up from reference TRBV28 and TRBJ2-7, is DVKVTQSSRYLVKRTGEKVFLECVQDMDHENMFWYRQDPGLGLRLIYFSYDVKMKEKGDIPEGYSVSREKKERFSLILESASTNQTSMYLCATHYHYEQYFGPGTRLTVT.

This clone came up a few times. The chain links TRBV2 to TRBJ1-1; 10 bases match TRBD1. The CDR3 covers 15 residues. Trimming removed 9 bases from V and 4 bases from J; junction bases left unmatched: 11. From germline, CDR1 is SNHLY and CDR2 FYNNEI. CDR3 in amino acids: CARGTGANLGTEAFF. As DNA, the CDR3 is TGTGCCAGGGGGACAGGGGCGAACTTGGGCACTGAAGCTTTCTTT.